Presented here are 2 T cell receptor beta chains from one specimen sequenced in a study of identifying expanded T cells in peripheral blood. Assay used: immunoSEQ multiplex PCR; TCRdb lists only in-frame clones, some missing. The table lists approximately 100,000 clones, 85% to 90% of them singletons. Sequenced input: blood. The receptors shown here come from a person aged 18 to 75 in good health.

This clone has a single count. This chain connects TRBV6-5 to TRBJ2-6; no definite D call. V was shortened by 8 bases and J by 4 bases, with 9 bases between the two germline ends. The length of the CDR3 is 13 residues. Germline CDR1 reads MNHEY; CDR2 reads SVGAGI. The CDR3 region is CASGRAGANVLTF. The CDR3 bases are TGTGCCAGCGGCCGGGCCGGGGCCAACGTCCTGACTTTC.

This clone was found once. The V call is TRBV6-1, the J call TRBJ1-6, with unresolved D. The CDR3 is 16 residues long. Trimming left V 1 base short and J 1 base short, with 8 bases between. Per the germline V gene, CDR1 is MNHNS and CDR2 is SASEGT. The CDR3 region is CASSEDPGSYNSPLHF. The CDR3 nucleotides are TGTGCCAGCAGTGAAGATCCGGGGTCCTATAATTCACCCCTCCACTTT.